Given below is one T cell receptor beta chain in context. This sample is part of a study of blood T cell repertoires in COVID-19. Background on the study: Sites in the United States, Italy and Spain provided acute and convalescent COVID-19 samples.

The ends were cut back, 3 bases at V and 0 bases at J, with 18 bases in the middle. This CDR3 has 18 residues. Germline CDR1 and CDR2: LGHDT and YNNKEL (reference sequence). In the authors' workflow: Nucleated cell number was recorded as an estimate derived from reference gene primer amplification. Clones were sequenced by immunoSEQ multiplex PCR, and TCRdb holds only the in-frame ones, with some missing. D and trimming come from the DNA, and the V and J calls and clone size come from that table. This sample has more than 95,000 clones; roughly four fifths occur once, and the top ten carry roughly 12%.

The gene calls are TRBV3-1 (or the pseudogene TRBV3-2) and TRBJ2-1; D may be TRBD1 (5 bases). Sequences were obtained from peripheral blood. The receptor's source is a man between 60 and 75 years old with acute or convalescent COVID-19. The CDR3 protein is CASSQGPQVGSSYNEQFF. In nucleotides, the CDR3 is TGTGCCAGCAGCCAGGGGCCCCAAGTGGGCAGCTCCTACAATGAGCAGTTCTTC.